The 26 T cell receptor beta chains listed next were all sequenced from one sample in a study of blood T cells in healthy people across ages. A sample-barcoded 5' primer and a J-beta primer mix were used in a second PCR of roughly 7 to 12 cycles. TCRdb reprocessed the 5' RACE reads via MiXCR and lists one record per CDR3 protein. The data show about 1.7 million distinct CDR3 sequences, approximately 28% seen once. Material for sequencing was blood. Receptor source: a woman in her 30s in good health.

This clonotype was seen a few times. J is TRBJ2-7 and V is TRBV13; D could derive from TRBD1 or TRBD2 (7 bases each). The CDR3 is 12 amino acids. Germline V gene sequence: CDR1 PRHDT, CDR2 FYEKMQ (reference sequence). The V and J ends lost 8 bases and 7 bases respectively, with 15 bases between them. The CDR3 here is CASCSQGGEQYF. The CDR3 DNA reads TGTGCCAGCTGCTCGCAGGGGGGGGAGCAGTACTTC.

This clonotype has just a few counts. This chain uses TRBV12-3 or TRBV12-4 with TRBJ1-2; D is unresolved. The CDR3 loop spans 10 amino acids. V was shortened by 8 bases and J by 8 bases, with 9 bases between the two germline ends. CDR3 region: CASREGGYTF. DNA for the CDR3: TGTGCCAGCCGGGAAGGCGGCTACACCTTC.

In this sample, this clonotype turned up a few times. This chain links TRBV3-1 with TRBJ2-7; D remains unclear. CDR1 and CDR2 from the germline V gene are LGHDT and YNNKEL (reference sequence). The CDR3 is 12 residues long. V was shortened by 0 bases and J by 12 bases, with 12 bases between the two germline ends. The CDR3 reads CASSQEVKVLYF. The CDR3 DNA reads TGTGCCAGCAGCCAAGAGGTCAAGGTGTTGTACTTC.

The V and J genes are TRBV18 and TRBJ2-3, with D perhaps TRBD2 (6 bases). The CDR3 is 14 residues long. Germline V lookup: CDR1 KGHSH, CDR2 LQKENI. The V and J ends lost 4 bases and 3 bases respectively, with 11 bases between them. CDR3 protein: CASSQVRETDTQYF. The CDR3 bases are TGTGCCAGCTCACAAGTACGGGAGACAGATACGCAGTATTTT.

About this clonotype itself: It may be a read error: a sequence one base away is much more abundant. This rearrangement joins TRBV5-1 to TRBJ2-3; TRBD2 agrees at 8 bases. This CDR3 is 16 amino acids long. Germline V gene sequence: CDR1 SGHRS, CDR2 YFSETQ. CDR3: CAGRDLRGGSTDTQYF. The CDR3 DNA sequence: TGCGCCGGCAGAGACCTCCGGGGGGGGAGCACAGATACGCAGTATTTT.

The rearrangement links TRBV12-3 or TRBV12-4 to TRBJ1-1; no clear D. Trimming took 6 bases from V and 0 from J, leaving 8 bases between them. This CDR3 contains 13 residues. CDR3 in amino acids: CASRRVLNTEAFF. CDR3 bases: TGTGCCAGCAGGCGCGTACTGAACACTGAAGCTTTCTTT.

The CDR3 DNA is TGCAGTGCTAGTAAGGACACCTACAATGAGCAGTTCTTC. Its protein is CSASKDTYNEQFF. The V call is TRBV20-1, the J call TRBJ2-1; TRBD1 is a possible D gene (5 bases). The ends were cut back, 3 bases at V and 2 bases at J, with 8 bases in the middle. There are 13 residues in the CDR3. CDR1 and CDR2 from the germline V gene are DFQATT and SNEGSKA (reference sequence).

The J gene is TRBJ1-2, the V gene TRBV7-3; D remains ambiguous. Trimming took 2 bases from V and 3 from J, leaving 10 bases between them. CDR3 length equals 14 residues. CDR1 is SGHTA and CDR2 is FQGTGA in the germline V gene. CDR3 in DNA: TGTGCCAGCAGCTTAGGAGACGGGGACTATGGCTACACCTTC. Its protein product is CASSLGDGDYGYTF.

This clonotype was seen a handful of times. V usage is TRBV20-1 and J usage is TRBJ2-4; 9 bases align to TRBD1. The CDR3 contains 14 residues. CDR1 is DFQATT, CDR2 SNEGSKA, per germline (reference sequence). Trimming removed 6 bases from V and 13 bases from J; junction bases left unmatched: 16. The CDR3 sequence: CSAARDRAVGEQYF. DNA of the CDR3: TGCAGTGCCGCAAGGGACAGGGCGGTAGGGGAGCAGTACTTC.

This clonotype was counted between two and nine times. CDR3 bases: TGCAGCGTTGAAGAAGTAGGATACGAGCAGTACTTC. It yields the protein CSVEEVGYEQYF. This chain connects TRBV29-1 to TRBJ2-5; D is uncertain. The assigned J gene may be wrong: the sequence end matches TRBJ2-7 better. The length of the CDR3 is 12 residues. The germline gives CDR1 SQVTM, CDR2 ANQGSEA.

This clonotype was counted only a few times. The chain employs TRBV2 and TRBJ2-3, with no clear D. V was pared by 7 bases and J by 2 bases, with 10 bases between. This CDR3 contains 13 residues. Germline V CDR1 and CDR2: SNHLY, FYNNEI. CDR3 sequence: CASKSYSTDTQYF. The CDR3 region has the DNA TGTGCCAGCAAGAGCTACTCCACAGATACGCAGTATTTT.

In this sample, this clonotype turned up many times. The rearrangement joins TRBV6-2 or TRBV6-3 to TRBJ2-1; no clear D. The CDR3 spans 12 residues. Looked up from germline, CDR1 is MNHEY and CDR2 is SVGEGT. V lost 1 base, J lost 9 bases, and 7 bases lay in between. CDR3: CASSYWVPEQFF. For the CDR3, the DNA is TGTGCCAGCAGTTACTGGGTTCCTGAGCAGTTCTTC.

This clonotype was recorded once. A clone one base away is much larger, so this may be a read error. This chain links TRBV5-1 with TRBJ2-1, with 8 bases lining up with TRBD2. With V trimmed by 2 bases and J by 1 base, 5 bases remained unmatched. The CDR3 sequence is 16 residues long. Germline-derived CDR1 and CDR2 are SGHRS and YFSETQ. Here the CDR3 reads CASSLLTGGSYNEQFF. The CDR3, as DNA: TGCGCCAGCAGCTTACTAACGGGAGGGTCCTACAATGAGCAGTTCTTC.

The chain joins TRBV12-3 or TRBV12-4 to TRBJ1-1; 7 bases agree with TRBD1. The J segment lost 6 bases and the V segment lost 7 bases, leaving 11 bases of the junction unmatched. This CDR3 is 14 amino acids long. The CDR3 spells CASTLPGGGSEAFF. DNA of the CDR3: TGTGCCAGCACCCTCCCCGGAGGGGGCTCTGAAGCTTTCTTT.

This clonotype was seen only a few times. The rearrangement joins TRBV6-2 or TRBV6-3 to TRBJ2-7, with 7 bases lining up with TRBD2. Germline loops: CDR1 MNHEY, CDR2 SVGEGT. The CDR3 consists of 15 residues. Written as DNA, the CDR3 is TGTGCTCTGGGAGAGGGCGGGAGAGATGTCTACGAGCAGTACTTC. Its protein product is CALGEGGRDVYEQYF.

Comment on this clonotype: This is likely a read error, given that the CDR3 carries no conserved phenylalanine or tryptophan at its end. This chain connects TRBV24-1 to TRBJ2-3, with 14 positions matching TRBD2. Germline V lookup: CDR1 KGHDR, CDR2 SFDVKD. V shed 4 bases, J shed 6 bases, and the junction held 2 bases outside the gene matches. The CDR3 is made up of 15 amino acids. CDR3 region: CATSERTSGRDTQYI. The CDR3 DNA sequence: TGTGCCACCAGTGAACGGACTAGCGGGAGGGATACGCAGTATATT.

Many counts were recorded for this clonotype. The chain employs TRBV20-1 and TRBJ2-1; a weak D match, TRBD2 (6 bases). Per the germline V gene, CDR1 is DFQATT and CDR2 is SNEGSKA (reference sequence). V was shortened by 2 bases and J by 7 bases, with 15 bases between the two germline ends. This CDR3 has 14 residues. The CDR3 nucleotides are TGCAGTGCTAGAAAACTTTTGCGGGAAAATGAGCAGTTCTTC. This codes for CSARKLLRENEQFF.

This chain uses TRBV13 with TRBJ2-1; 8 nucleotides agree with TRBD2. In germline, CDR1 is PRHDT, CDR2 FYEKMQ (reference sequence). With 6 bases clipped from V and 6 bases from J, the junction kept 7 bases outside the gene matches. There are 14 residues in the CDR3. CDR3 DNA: TGTGCCAGCAGTCTATTCGCGGGGGGCAATGAGCAGTTCTTC. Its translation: CASSLFAGGNEQFF.

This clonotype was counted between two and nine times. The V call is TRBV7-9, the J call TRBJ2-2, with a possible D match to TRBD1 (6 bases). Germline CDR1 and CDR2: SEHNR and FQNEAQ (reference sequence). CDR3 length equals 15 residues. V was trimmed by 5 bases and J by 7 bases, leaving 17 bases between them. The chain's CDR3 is CASSLGGGQDGELFF. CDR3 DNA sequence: TGTGCCAGCAGCCTTGGTGGGGGCCAGGACGGGGAGCTGTTTTTT.

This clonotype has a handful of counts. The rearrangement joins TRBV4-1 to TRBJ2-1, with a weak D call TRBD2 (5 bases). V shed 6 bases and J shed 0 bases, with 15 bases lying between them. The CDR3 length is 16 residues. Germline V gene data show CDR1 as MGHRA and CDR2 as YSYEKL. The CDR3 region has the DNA TGCGCCAGCAGTCAATTGAGGGCCCGCTCCTACAATGAGCAGTTCTTC. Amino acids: CASSQLRARSYNEQFF.

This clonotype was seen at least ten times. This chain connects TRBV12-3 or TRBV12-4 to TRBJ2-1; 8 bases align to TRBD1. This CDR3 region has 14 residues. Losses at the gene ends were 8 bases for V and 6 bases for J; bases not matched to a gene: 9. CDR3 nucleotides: TGTGCCAGCGCACCTCCGGGACAGGCCAATGAGCAGTTCTTC. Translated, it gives CASAPPGQANEQFF.

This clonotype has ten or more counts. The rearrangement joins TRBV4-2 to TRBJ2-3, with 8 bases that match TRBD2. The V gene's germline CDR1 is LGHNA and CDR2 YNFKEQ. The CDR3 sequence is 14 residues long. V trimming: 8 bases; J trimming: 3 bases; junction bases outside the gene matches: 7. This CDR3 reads CASQGGTRTDTQYF. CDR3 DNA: TGTGCCAGCCAAGGAGGGACTAGAACAGATACGCAGTATTTT.

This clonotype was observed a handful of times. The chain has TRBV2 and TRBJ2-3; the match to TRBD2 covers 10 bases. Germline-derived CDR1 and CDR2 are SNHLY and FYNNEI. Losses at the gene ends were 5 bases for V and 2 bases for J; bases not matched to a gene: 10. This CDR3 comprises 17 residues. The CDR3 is CASSLLRTSGNTDTQYF. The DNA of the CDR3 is TGTGCCAGCAGTCTCCTCCGGACTAGCGGAAACACAGATACGCAGTATTTT.

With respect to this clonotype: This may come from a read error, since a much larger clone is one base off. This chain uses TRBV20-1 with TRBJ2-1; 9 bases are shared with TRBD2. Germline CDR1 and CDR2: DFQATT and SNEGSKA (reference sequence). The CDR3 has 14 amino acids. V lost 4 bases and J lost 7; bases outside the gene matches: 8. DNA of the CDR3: TGCAGTGCTATTGGGGCGGGAGGGGGTAATGAGCAGTTCTTC. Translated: CSAIGAGGGNEQFF.

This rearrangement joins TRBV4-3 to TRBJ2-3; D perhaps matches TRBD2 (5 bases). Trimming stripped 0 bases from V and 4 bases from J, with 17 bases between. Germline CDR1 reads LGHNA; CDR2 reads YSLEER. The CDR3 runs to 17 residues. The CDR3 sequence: CASSQDLGGLLADTQYF. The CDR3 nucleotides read TGCGCCAGCAGCCAAGATCTGGGCGGACTCCTAGCAGATACGCAGTATTTT.

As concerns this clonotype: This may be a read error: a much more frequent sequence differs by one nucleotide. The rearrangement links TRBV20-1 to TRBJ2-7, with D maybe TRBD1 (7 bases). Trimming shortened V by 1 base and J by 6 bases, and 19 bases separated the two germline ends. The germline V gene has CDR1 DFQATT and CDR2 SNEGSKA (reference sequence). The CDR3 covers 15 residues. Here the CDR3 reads CSARGWRGLKCEQYF. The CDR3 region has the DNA TGCAGTGCTAGAGGGTGGAGGGGGCTTAAGTGCGAGCAGTACTTC.